Sequencing of this TCR beta chain was carried out in a study of blood T cells in healthy people across ages. With a J-beta primer mix and a sample-barcoded 5' primer, a second PCR ran about 7 to 12 cycles. TCRdb passed the 5' RACE reads through MiXCR, listing each CDR3 protein once. This table holds around 800,000 distinct CDR3 sequences, 40% to 65% found once. Germline CDR1 is DFQATT and CDR2 is SNEGSKA (reference sequence). The CDR3 is made up of 14 amino acids. The genes are TRBV20-1 and TRBJ2-7; no reliable D call. The J call is doubtful: the DNA matches TRBJ2-5 better. The clonotype comes from a man older than 75 in good health. Sample: blood. The CDR3 loop reads CSADGYKDLETQYF. The CDR3, as DNA: TGCAGTGCCGACGGATATAAGGATTTAGAGACCCAGTACTTC.